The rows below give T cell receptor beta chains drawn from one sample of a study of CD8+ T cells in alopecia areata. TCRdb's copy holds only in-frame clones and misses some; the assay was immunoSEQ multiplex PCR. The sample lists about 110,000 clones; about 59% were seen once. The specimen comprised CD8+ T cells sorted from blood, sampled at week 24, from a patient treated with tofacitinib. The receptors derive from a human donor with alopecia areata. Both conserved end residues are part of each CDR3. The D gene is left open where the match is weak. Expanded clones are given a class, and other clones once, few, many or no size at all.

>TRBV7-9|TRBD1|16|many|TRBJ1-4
TGTGCCAGCAGCTCGCGGCGACAGGGGGTTGGTGAACAACTGTTTTTT
CASSSRRQGVGEQLFF
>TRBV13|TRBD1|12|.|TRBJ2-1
TGTGCCAGCAGCCCGCGGACAGGGGAGGAGTTCTTC
CASSPRTGEEFF
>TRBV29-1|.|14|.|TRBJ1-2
TGCAGCGTTGAAGATTTGGCAGGGTCCCATGGCTACACCTTC
CSVEDLAGSHGYTF
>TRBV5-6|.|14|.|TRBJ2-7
TGTGCCAGCAGCTTGGAGGCGGATACCTACGAGCAGTACTTC
CASSLEADTYEQYF
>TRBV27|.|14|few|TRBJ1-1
TGTGCCAGTACCCAACTCAGGGGCACCACTGAAGCTTTCTTT
CASTQLRGTTEAFF
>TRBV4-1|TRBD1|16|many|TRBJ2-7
TGCGCCAGCAGCCATTGGCCCGGGACAGGGATAATCGAGCAGTACTTC
CASSHWPGTGIIEQYF
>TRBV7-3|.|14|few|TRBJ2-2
TGTGCCAGCAGCTTACCCCATAGTGGCGGGGAGCTGTTTTTT
CASSLPHSGGELFF
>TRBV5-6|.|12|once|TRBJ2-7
TGTGCCAGCAGCTTGGGACAGTACGAGCAGTACTTC
CASSLGQYEQYF
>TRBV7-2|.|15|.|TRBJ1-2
TGTGCCAGCAGCCGACGGGACACCCTCTACTATGGCTACACCTTC
CASSRRDTLYYGYTF
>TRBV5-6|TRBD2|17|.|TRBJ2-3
TGTGCCAGCAGCTTGGCGCGGACTAGCGTCAGCACAGATACGCAGTATTTT
CASSLARTSVSTDTQYF
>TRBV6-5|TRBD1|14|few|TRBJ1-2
TGTGCCAGCAGGGGGACAGGGTCCTTCGTTGGCTACACCTTC
CASRGTGSFVGYTF
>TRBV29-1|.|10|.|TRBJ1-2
TGCAGCGTTGAAGAGGATGGCTACACCTTC
CSVEEDGYTF
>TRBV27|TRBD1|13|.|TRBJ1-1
TGTGCCAGCAGTGACAGGGGGCCCACTGAAGCTTTCTTT
CASSDRGPTEAFF
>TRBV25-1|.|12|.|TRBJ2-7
TGTGCCAGCAGTGTGCAGGGGAACGAGCAGTACTTC
CASSVQGNEQYF
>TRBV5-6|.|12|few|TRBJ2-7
TGTGCCAGCAGCAGTGGGGCGCAAGAGCAGTACTTC
CASSSGAQEQYF
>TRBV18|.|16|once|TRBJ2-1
TGTGCCAGCTCACCCTCCCGGACTCCGAACTACAATGAGCAGTTCTTC
CASSPSRTPNYNEQFF
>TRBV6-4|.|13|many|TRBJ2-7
TGTGCCAGCAGACCCTTCGGGGGCTACGAGCAGTACTTC
CASRPFGGYEQYF
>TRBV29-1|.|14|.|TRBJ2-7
TGCAGCGTCGCCGGTGACAGCTACTCCTACGAGCAGTACTTC
CSVAGDSYSYEQYF
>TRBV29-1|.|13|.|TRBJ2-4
TGCAGCGTTGTGTCCGGGCGAAGCAACATTCAGTACTTC
CSVVSGRSNIQYF
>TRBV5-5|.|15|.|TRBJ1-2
TGTGCCAGCAGCGCCGAGCCGCGGGTGAACTATGGCTACACCTTC
CASSAEPRVNYGYTF
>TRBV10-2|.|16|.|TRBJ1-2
TGCGCCAGCAGTTTAGTCCAGGCAGGAGGAGACTATGGCTACACCTTC
CASSLVQAGGDYGYTF
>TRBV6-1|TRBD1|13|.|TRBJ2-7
TGTGCCAGCAGTCCCGGACAGGGGAACGAGCAGTACTTC
CASSPGQGNEQYF
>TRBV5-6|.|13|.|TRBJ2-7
TGTGCCAGCAGCTGGGACGGCTCCTACGAGCAGTACTTC
CASSWDGSYEQYF
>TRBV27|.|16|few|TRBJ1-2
TGTGCCAGCAGTTCAGTATGGGCAGCTCCTAACTATGGCTACACCTTC
CASSSVWAAPNYGYTF
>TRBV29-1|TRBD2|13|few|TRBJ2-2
TGCAGCGTTGTAGCGGGGAACACCGGGGAGCTGTTTTTT
CSVVAGNTGELFF
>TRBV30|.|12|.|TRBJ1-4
TGTGCCTGGAGGCTGGAGGTTGAAAAACTGTTTTTT
CAWRLEVEKLFF
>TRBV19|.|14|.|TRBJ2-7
TGTGCCAGTAGTATCGGAGCGTACGCCTACGAGCAGTACTTC
CASSIGAYAYEQYF
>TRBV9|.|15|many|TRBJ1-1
TGTGCCAGCAGCGTAGGAGCGGGTGAGGGCACTGAAGCTTTCTTT
CASSVGAGEGTEAFF
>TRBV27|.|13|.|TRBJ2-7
TGTGCCAGCAGTTTATCTGGAGGGTACGAGCAGTACTTC
CASSLSGGYEQYF
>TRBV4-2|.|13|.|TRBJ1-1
TGTGCCAGCAGCCAAGACAGATACACTGAAGCTTTCTTT
CASSQDRYTEAFF
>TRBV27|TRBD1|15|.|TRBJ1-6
TGTGCCAGCAGTTCCGGACAGGGAGGTAATTCACCCCTCCACTTT
CASSSGQGGNSPLHF
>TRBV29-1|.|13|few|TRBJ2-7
TGCAGCGGATGGGACACCGACTCCTACGAGCAGTACTTC
CSGWDTDSYEQYF
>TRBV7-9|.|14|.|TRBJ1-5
TGTGCCAGCAGCTCCGGGAAGGTTGATCAGCCCCAGCATTTT
CASSSGKVDQPQHF
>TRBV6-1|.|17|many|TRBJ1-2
TGTGCCAGCAGTGAAGTCCCGGATACCATTTCTAGGTCTGGCTACACCTTC
CASSEVPDTISRSGYTF
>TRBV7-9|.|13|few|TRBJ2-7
TGTGCCAGCAGCCCGGGGCCCAACTACGAGCAGTACTTC
CASSPGPNYEQYF
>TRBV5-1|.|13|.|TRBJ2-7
TGCGCCAGCAGCCTGGGGGCTGACAACGAGCAGTACTTC
CASSLGADNEQYF
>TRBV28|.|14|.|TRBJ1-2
TGTGCCAGCAGTTTTACTACAGGGCGGTATGGCTACACCTTC
CASSFTTGRYGYTF
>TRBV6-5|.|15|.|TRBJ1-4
TGTGCCAGCAGTTACCGGTGGGGAGCTAATGAAAAACTGTTTTTT
CASSYRWGANEKLFF
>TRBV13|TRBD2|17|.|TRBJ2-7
TGTGCCAGCAGCGCCCCGACTAGCGGGGGGCACTCCTACGAGCAGTACTTC
CASSAPTSGGHSYEQYF
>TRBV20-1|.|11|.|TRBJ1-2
TGCAGTGCTGAAGATCTCTATGGCTACACCTTC
CSAEDLYGYTF
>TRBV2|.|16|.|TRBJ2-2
TGTGCCAGCAGTGAAGTGGACAGAGGGCTCACCGGGGAGCTGTTTTTT
CASSEVDRGLTGELFF
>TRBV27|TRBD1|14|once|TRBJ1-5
TGTGCCAGCAGTCACGACAGGGGCAATCAGCCCCAGCATTTT
CASSHDRGNQPQHF
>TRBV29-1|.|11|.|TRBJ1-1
TGCAGCGTGGTCATGAACACTGAAGCTTTCTTT
CSVVMNTEAFF
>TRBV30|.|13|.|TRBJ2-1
TGTGCCTGGAGTGTAGCGGGCAGGGGTGAGCAGTTCTTC
CAWSVAGRGEQFF
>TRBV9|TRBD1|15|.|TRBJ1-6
TGTGCCAGCAGCGATCCCGGGACAGGGCATTCACCCCTCCACTTT
CASSDPGTGHSPLHF
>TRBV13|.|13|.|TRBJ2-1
TGTGCCAGCAACACCGGCAGGGAAAATGAGCAGTTCTTC
CASNTGRENEQFF
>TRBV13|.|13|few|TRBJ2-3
TGTGCCAGCAGCTTAAGGGGCACAGATACGCAGTATTTT
CASSLRGTDTQYF
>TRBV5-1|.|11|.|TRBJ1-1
TGCGCCAGCAGCTTTGGGGGGCCGGCTTTCTTT
CASSFGGPAFF
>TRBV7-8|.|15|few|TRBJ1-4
TGTGCCAGCAGCTTAGAGGCAGGGGTTAATGAAAAACTGTTTTTT
CASSLEAGVNEKLFF
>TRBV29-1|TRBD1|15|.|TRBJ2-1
TGCAGCGTACATACAGGGGAACGGGGCTACAATGAGCAGTTCTTC
CSVHTGERGYNEQFF
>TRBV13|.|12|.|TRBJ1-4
TGTGCCAGTATGGACAGAAATGAAAAACTGTTTTTT
CASMDRNEKLFF
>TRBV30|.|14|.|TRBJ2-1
TGTGCCTGGCAAGGGGGGGACTCCTACAATGAGCAGTTCTTC
CAWQGGDSYNEQFF
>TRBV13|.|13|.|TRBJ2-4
TGTGCCAGCAGCCACGACGGGGAAAACATTCAGTACTTC
CASSHDGENIQYF
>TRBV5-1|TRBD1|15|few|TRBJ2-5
TGCGCCAGCAGAACTCGGACAGGGCACCAAGAGACCCAGTACTTC
CASRTRTGHQETQYF
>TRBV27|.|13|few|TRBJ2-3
TGTGCCAGCAGTTTAGTAGCGCCAGATACGCAGTATTTT
CASSLVAPDTQYF